One sample yielded the 23 T cell receptor beta chains listed below, sequenced in a study of control samples from healthy donors and cancer patients. Sequencing used immunoSEQ multiplex PCR; TCRdb keeps in-frame clones, though not all of them. The sample consists of about 130,000 clones, about 91% of them appearing once. Sequences were obtained from blood. These receptors were obtained from a young man in good health.

The chain employs TRBV12-2 and TRBJ1-6; the table assigns TRBD1, which was not confirmed against the DNA. TRBV12-2 is flagged as a pseudogene. The CDR3 length is 19 residues. CDR3 sequence reads: CASRLAEIRGILDNSPLHF. The DNA for the CDR3 is TGTGCAAGTCGCTTAGCCGAAATAAGGGGGATTTTGGATAATTCACCCCTCCACTTT.

J is TRBJ2-3 and V is TRBV12-3 or TRBV12-4; the D gene could be TRBD1 or TRBD2 (5 bases each). V was cut by 5 bases and J by 0 bases, with 6 bases left in between. The CDR3 sequence is 13 residues long. The CDR3 nucleotides read TGTGCCAGCAGTCGGGACAGCACAGATACGCAGTATTTT. This codes for CASSRDSTDTQYF.

The rearrangement links TRBV10-3 to TRBJ2-5; D not certain. V dropped 0 bases and J dropped 5 bases, with 7 bases sitting between them. CDR3 size: 13 residues. Looked up from germline, CDR1 is ENHRY and CDR2 is SYGVKD. CDR3 coding DNA: TGTGCCATCAGTGAGTCCGAGAGGGAGACCCAGTACTTC. Translated, it gives CAISESERETQYF.

This clone is categorized as medium-sized (0.01 to 0.1%). Here the CDR3 reads CASSLGYRKTDTQYF. The CDR3 coding sequence is TGTGCCAGCAGCCTGGGCTACCGGAAAACAGATACGCAGTATTTT. This rearrangement joins TRBV14 to TRBJ2-3; no reliable D call. This CDR3 comprises 15 residues. V lost 4 bases, J lost 3 bases, and 14 bases lay in between. Germline V gene sequence: CDR1 SGHDN, CDR2 FVKESK. Combining the CDR3 with reference TRBV14 and TRBJ2-3 gives the whole variable domain EAGVTQFPSHSVIEKGQTVTLRCDPISGHDNLYWYRRVMGKEIKFLLHFVKESKQDESGMPNNRFLAERTGGTYSTLKVQPAELEDSGVYFCASSLGYRKTDTQYFGPGTRLTVL.

This chain connects TRBV19 to TRBJ2-1; D gene uncertain. CDR1 LNHDA and CDR2 SQIVND come from the germline V gene (reference sequence). Deletions cut 5 bases from V and 5 bases from J, with 10 bases between. The CDR3 length is 13 residues. The CDR3 DNA sequence: TGTGCCAGTAGTTACTCGTCAAACAATGAGCAGTTCTTC. This codes for CASSYSSNNEQFF. The full variable domain, its missing parts supplied by reference TRBV19 and TRBJ2-1, is DGGITQSPKYLFRKEGQNVTLSCEQNLNHDAMYWYRQDPGQGLRLIYYSQIVNDFQKGDIAEGYSVSREKKESFPLTVTSAQKNPTAFYLCASSYSSNNEQFFGPGTRLTVL.

The chain employs TRBV6-5 and TRBJ2-7; weak D call: TRBD2 (7 bases). Trimming pared 6 bases from V and 5 bases from J, leaving 20 bases between. The CDR3 runs to 15 residues. The germline V gene has CDR1 MNHEY and CDR2 SVGAGI. The CDR3 DNA follows: TGTGCCAGCAGAGGCCATTGGGGGGGCCTCGACGAGCAGTACTTC. Protein sequence: CASRGHWGGLDEQYF.

The chain uses TRBV5-4 and TRBJ1-1; D is possibly TRBD1 (6 bases). This CDR3 is built from 14 residues. The V end lost 6 bases, the J end lost 1 base, and 13 bases lay between the germline ends. Looked up from germline, CDR1 is SGHNT and CDR2 is YYREEE (reference sequence). The CDR3 DNA sequence: TGTGCCAGCACCGTGACAGGCCAGAACACTGAAGCTTTCTTT. Translation: CASTVTGQNTEAFF.

J is TRBJ2-7 and V is TRBV11-1; D might be TRBD2 (5 bases). The length of the CDR3 is 13 residues. Per germline, CDR1 SGHAT and CDR2 FQDESV (reference sequence). V was shortened by 2 bases and J by 4 bases, with 9 bases between the two germline ends. This CDR3 reads CASSLSSGYEQYF. The CDR3 DNA reads TGTGCCAGCAGCTTAAGCTCGGGGTACGAGCAGTACTTC. The full variable domain, with the rest looked up from reference TRBV11-1 and TRBJ2-7, is EAEVAQSPRYKITEKSQAVAFWCDPISGHATLYWYRQILGQGPELLVQFQDESVVDDSQLPKDRFSAERLKGVDSTLKIQPAELGDSAMYLCASSLSSGYEQYFGPGTRLTVT.

The chain links TRBV5-4 to TRBJ2-2, with D tentatively TRBD1 (5 bases). The CDR3 length is 15 residues. V dropped 4 bases and J dropped 1 base, with 11 bases sitting between them. CDR1 is SGHNT and CDR2 is YYREEE in the germline V gene (reference sequence). In nucleotides, the CDR3 is TGTGCCAGCAGCCCCAGGGTCGGGAACACCGGGGAGCTGTTTTTT. This codes for CASSPRVGNTGELFF.

A word on this clone: Other DNA sequences from this sample encode an identical CDR3 as well. The gene calls are TRBV5-1 and TRBJ1-1, with TRBD1 as a possible D gene (5 bases). V was shortened by 2 bases and J by 1 base, with 6 bases between the two germline ends. Germline V gene lookup returns CDR1 SGHRS and CDR2 YFSETQ. There are 13 residues in the CDR3. The CDR3 reads CASSFGGNTEAFF. Here the CDR3 DNA reads TGCGCCAGCAGCTTCGGGGGGAACACTGAAGCTTTCTTT.

By share of the sample, this clone is medium-sized. The V gene is TRBV27, the J gene TRBJ2-5; 16 nucleotides align to TRBD2. This CDR3 region has 16 residues. Germline values: CDR1 MNHEY, CDR2 SMNVEV (reference sequence). The trim removed 7 bases at V and 1 base at J, leaving 3 bases unmatched. CDR3 loop: CASMGLAGGIQETQYF. The CDR3 coding sequence is TGTGCCAGCATGGGACTAGCGGGGGGGATCCAAGAGACCCAGTACTTC.

Remarks on this clone: This specimen includes other DNA sequences encoding the same CDR3. The chain is built from TRBV5-1 and TRBJ2-2; 10 positions match TRBD1. The CDR3 length is 13 residues. Per the germline V gene, CDR1 is SGHRS and CDR2 is YFSETQ. The J segment lost 8 bases and the V segment lost 7 bases, leaving 5 bases of the junction unmatched. This CDR3 reads CASGTGATGELFF. CDR3 DNA sequence: TGCGCCAGCGGGACAGGGGCGACGGGGGAGCTGTTTTTT.

The chain couples TRBV6-1 to TRBJ2-7, with unresolved D. From germline, CDR1 is MNHNS and CDR2 SASEGT. The CDR3 spans 15 residues. Trimming stripped 0 bases from V and 4 bases from J, with 13 bases between. The CDR3 region is CASSEAPGPEYEQYF. CDR3 DNA sequence: TGTGCCAGCAGTGAAGCACCCGGGCCTGAGTACGAGCAGTACTTC.

CDR3 in amino acids: CASRTDRAGANVLTF. The CDR3 DNA reads TGTGCCAGCAGGACCGACAGGGCTGGGGCCAACGTCCTGACTTTC. The rearrangement links TRBV2 to TRBJ2-6, with 7 nucleotides matching TRBD1. J lost 2 bases, V lost 6 bases, and 4 bases had no gene match. The germline gives CDR1 SNHLY, CDR2 FYNNEI. The CDR3 has 15 residues.

The chain uses TRBV4-1 and TRBJ1-2; no clear D gene. Trimming removed 1 base from V and 0 bases from J, with 6 bases in between. Germline V gene data show CDR1 as MGHRA and CDR2 as YSYEKL. There are 14 residues in the CDR3. The CDR3: CASSQVAANYGYTF. CDR3 coding DNA: TGCGCCAGCAGCCAAGTGGCTGCTAACTATGGCTACACCTTC.

The gene calls are TRBV7-2 and TRBJ2-2, with 9 bases fitting TRBD1. CDR3 length: 16 amino acids. Germline CDR1 reads SGHTA; CDR2 reads FQGNSA. V dropped 1 base and J dropped 3; count of bases not matched to a gene: 3. The CDR3 sequence: CASSLVGTGYTGELFF. The CDR3 nucleotides are TGTGCCAGCAGCTTAGTTGGGACAGGGTACACCGGGGAGCTGTTTTTT.

This clone was seen a single time. The CDR3 loop reads CASSLGSGNSNQPQHF. For the CDR3, the DNA is TGCGCCAGCAGCTTGGGATCTGGGAATAGCAATCAGCCCCAGCATTTT. The V call is TRBV5-1, the J call TRBJ1-5; D gene unclear. V lost 0 bases and J 0 bases, leaving 10 bases between the germline ends. The CDR3 totals 16 residues. Germline values: CDR1 SGHRS, CDR2 YFSETQ.

The chain uses TRBV6-4 and TRBJ2-3, with 13 bases aligning to TRBD2. The germline CDR1 and CDR2 sequences are MRHNA and SNTAGT. After removal of 4 bases from V and 4 bases from J, the junction contained 2 bases not matched to a gene. The CDR3 has 15 amino acids. The CDR3 reads CASSAGTSGADTQYF. CDR3 DNA: TGTGCCAGCAGTGCCGGGACTAGCGGGGCAGATACGCAGTATTTT.

This clone was seen a few times. The V call is TRBV5-1, the J call TRBJ1-1, with D possibly matching TRBD1 (5 bases). The CDR3 totals 12 residues. Trimming cost V 0 bases and J 8 bases, with 8 bases left between them. Germline V CDR1 and CDR2: SGHRS, YFSETQ. CDR3 DNA: TGCGCCAGCAGCTTGGTATCAGGGGAAGCTTTCTTT. It translates to CASSLVSGEAFF.

J is TRBJ2-1 and V is TRBV3-1 (or the pseudogene TRBV3-2), with 7 bases matching TRBD1. V gave up 3 bases and J gave up 8 bases; unmatched junction bases: 10. CDR1 LGHDT and CDR2 YNNKEL come from the germline V gene (reference sequence). The CDR3 spans 15 residues. Here the CDR3 DNA reads TGTGCCAGCAGCCAGGTTCAGGGGGTTTCGGATGAGCAGTTCTTC. It encodes CASSQVQGVSDEQFF.

The chain employs TRBV6-5 and TRBJ1-1, with 8 bases matching TRBD1. CDR1 and CDR2 (germline): MNHEY, SVGAGI. V was clipped by 6 bases and J by 5 bases; unmatched bases: 5. The length of the CDR3 is 13 residues. The CDR3 loop reads CASSWDRKTEAFF. CDR3 nucleotides: TGTGCCAGCAGCTGGGACAGGAAAACTGAAGCTTTCTTT.

The genes are TRBV15 and TRBJ1-5; D gene ambiguous. The CDR3 is 15 amino acids. Trimming pared 0 bases from V and 1 base from J, leaving 7 bases between. Per the germline V gene, CDR1 is LNHNV and CDR2 is YYDKDF (reference sequence). In nucleotides, the CDR3 is TGTGCCACCAGCAGAGATATGGGCAGCAATCAGCCCCAGCATTTT. Its protein product is CATSRDMGSNQPQHF.

The CDR3 DNA sequence: TGCGCCAGCACGGATTACAGCAGCTCCTACAATGAGCAGTTCTTC. Encoded protein: CASTDYSSSYNEQFF. The chain uses TRBV5-1 and TRBJ2-1, with D hard to call. Trimming took off 6 bases at V and 0 bases at J, with 13 bases between the two ends. Germline lookup yields CDR1 SGHRS and CDR2 YFSETQ. There are 15 residues in the CDR3.